The 21 T cell receptor beta chains presented below share a single source sample, sequenced in a study of glioma-infiltrating T cells after dendritic cell vaccination. As for time point: after dendritic cell vaccination, including at tumor progression/relapse. Profiling relied on immunoSEQ multiplex PCR, and the TCRdb table lists in-frame clones only, not all of them. Of almost 90,000 clones in the sample, roughly four fifths were seen once. Specimen: blood, collected after dendritic cell vaccination. Receptors were obtained from a human donor with glioblastoma.

The rearrangement joins TRBV5-1 to TRBJ2-1, with 7 nucleotides matching TRBD2. Germline assignment: CDR1 SGHRS and CDR2 YFSETQ. The CDR3 has 15 residues. V shed 4 bases and J 5 bases; nucleotides not matched to a gene: 9. CDR3 protein: CASSPAAGRHNEQFF. The CDR3 region has the DNA TGCGCCAGCAGCCCTGCAGCGGGGAGACACAATGAGCAGTTCTTC.

V usage is TRBV29-1 and J usage is TRBJ2-5; tentative D call: TRBD1 (5 bases). CDR1 is SQVTM, CDR2 ANQGSEA, per germline. The CDR3 loop spans 13 amino acids. V was clipped by 6 bases and J by 5 bases, with 16 bases between them. In nucleotides, the CDR3 is TGCAGCGTGGCGGTCAGGGTGGGGGAGACCCAGTACTTC. This translates into CSVAVRVGETQYF.

The chain combines TRBV18 with TRBJ2-1, with D possibly being TRBD1 (5 bases). The CDR3 is 15 residues long. Germline CDR1 KGHSH, CDR2 LQKENI. Trimming pared 6 bases from V and 7 bases from J, leaving 19 bases between. DNA for the CDR3: TGTGCCAGCTCTCAGTCCCTGACAGAGCTAAATGAGCAGTTCTTC. Translating it yields CASSQSLTELNEQFF.

This chain links TRBV29-1 with TRBJ1-1; TRBD1 aligns across 8 bases. The CDR3 is 14 amino acids. Germline values: CDR1 SQVTM, CDR2 ANQGSEA. The junction had 9 bases not matched to a gene; V was cut back by 2 bases and J by 7 bases. This chain's CDR3 is CSVERTGQGNEAFF. CDR3 nucleotides: TGCAGCGTTGAACGGACCGGACAGGGCAATGAAGCTTTCTTT.

The chain couples TRBV7-6 to TRBJ2-1, with 9 bases identical to TRBD2. Germline V lookup: CDR1 SGHVS, CDR2 FNYEAQ. The junction had 7 bases not matched to a gene; V was cut back by 4 bases and J by 9 bases. This CDR3 spans 14 amino acids. The CDR3 DNA sequence: TGTGCCAGCAGCTCCGGACTAGCGAGCGCTGAGCAGTTCTTC. It specifies CASSSGLASAEQFF.

This clone was observed a few times. The J gene is TRBJ1-6, the V gene TRBV5-1; no definite D call. Trimming removed 0 bases from V and 5 bases from J, with 9 bases in between. The CDR3 is 15 amino acids. Germline assignment: CDR1 SGHRS and CDR2 YFSETQ. The CDR3 coding sequence is TGCGCCAGCAGCTTGGGTCCGGAGGATAATTCACCCCTCCACTTT. Encoded protein: CASSLGPEDNSPLHF.

This chain joins TRBV4-2 and TRBJ2-5, with 11 bases identical to TRBD2. V was pared by 0 bases and J by 2 bases, with 2 bases of the junction left unmatched. The CDR3 contains 16 residues. In germline, CDR1 is LGHNA, CDR2 YNFKEQ. CDR3 sequence: CASSQELAGAQETQYF. CDR3 in DNA: TGTGCCAGCAGCCAAGAACTAGCGGGGGCTCAAGAGACCCAGTACTTC.

The sample holds a few counts of this clone. This sequence joins TRBV19 and TRBJ1-1; TRBD1 matches 9 bases. CDR1 and CDR2 (germline): LNHDA, SQIVND (reference sequence). This CDR3 contains 16 residues. V lost 0 bases and J lost 4; bases outside the gene matches: 6. CDR3 loop: CASSIDDRGLGTEAFF. The CDR3 nucleotides read TGTGCCAGTAGTATAGACGACAGGGGGTTGGGCACTGAAGCTTTCTTT.

V gene TRBV29-1 combines with J gene TRBJ2-1; 7 nucleotides match TRBD2. This CDR3 is 16 amino acids long. Germline assignment: CDR1 SQVTM and CDR2 ANQGSEA. J lost 5 bases, V lost 0 bases, and 10 bases had no gene match. The CDR3 bases are TGCAGCGTTGAAGATCTTTGGGGGGGGAAAAACAATGAGCAGTTCTTC. Translating it yields CSVEDLWGGKNNEQFF.

V and J are TRBV10-3 and TRBJ1-1; 7 bases are a match to TRBD1. CDR1 is ENHRY, CDR2 SYGVKD, per germline. V was pared by 7 bases and J by 4 bases, with 6 bases of the junction left unmatched. The CDR3 spans 13 residues. Written as DNA, the CDR3 is TGTGCCATCATCGACAGGGTTGGCACTGAAGCTTTCTTT. Translated: CAIIDRVGTEAFF.

This chain connects TRBV15 to TRBJ1-4, with 7 bases lining up with TRBD1. The CDR3 has 17 amino acids. Germline-derived CDR1 and CDR2 are LNHNV and YYDKDF (reference sequence). V lost 3 bases and J lost 2; bases outside the gene matches: 9. CDR3 sequence (DNA): TGTGCCACCAGCAGGAGAGGACAGGATACGACTAATGAAAAACTGTTTTTT. Its protein product is CATSRRGQDTTNEKLFF.

V and J are TRBV18 and TRBJ2-5; 10 bases fit TRBD1. J was trimmed by 3 bases and V by 3 bases; bases with no gene match: 1. The CDR3 runs to 14 residues. From germline, CDR1 is KGHSH and CDR2 LQKENI. The CDR3 loop is CASSPGTGEETQYF. As DNA, the CDR3 is TGTGCCAGCTCACCCGGGACAGGGGAAGAGACCCAGTACTTC.

This clone was picked up many times. The CDR3, as DNA: TGTGCCAGCAGTGGACAGACCTATAATTCACCCCTCCACTTT. It translates to CASSGQTYNSPLHF. The genes are TRBV6-1 and TRBJ1-6; TRBD1 might be the D (5 bases). The CDR3 sequence is 14 residues long. V lost 4 bases and J lost 2, with 6 bases in between. Looked up from germline, CDR1 is MNHNS and CDR2 is SASEGT.

This clone appeared a single time. This chain uses TRBV19 with TRBJ1-1, with unresolved D. V was pared by 2 bases and J by 0 bases, with 7 bases between. Germline loops: CDR1 LNHDA, CDR2 SQIVND (reference sequence). This CDR3 comprises 14 residues. CDR3: CASSIRGLNTEAFF. CDR3 coding DNA: TGTGCCAGTAGTATAAGAGGGCTGAACACTGAAGCTTTCTTT.

DNA for the CDR3: TGTGCCAGCAGCTCAATCCTAGGAGAGACCCAGTACTTC. Encoded protein: CASSSILGETQYF. This chain links TRBV7-3 with TRBJ2-5, with unresolved D. From germline, CDR1 is SGHTA and CDR2 FQGTGA. The V end lost 4 bases, the J end lost 4 bases, and 10 bases lay between the germline ends. CDR3 size: 13 residues.

This chain links TRBV7-3 with TRBJ2-3; 14 bases match TRBD2. V gave up 4 bases and J gave up 9 bases; unmatched junction bases: 3. The V gene's germline CDR1 is SGHTA and CDR2 FQGTGA. The length of the CDR3 is 14 residues. The CDR3 bases are TGTGCCAGCAGCTCCGGGACTAGCGGGGGAACGCAGTATTTT. Protein sequence: CASSSGTSGGTQYF.

The chain has TRBV2 and TRBJ1-2; no reliable D call. The CDR3 has 13 residues. Germline V gene sequence: CDR1 SNHLY, CDR2 FYNNEI. Trimming left V 7 bases short and J 5 bases short, with 14 bases between. CDR3 loop: CASKTASSYGYTF. CDR3 nucleotide sequence: TGTGCCAGCAAAACGGCTAGCTCTTATGGCTACACCTTC.

V and J are TRBV19 and TRBJ2-3; perhaps TRBD1 as D (5 bases). CDR1 and CDR2 from the germline V gene are LNHDA and SQIVND (reference sequence). This CDR3 is built from 13 residues. V lost 0 bases and J lost 5, with 6 bases in between. The CDR3 region is CASSIDQGDTQYF. In nucleotides, the CDR3 is TGTGCCAGTAGTATAGATCAGGGAGATACGCAGTATTTT.

The CDR3 spells CASFTGDGMNTEAFF. As DNA, the CDR3 is TGCGCCAGCTTCACGGGGGATGGGATGAACACTGAAGCTTTCTTT. The chain uses TRBV5-1 and TRBJ1-1; a possible D gene is TRBD1 (5 bases). V was trimmed by 7 bases and J by 0 bases, leaving 16 bases between them. The CDR3 is made up of 15 amino acids. CDR1 is SGHRS and CDR2 is YFSETQ in the germline V gene. Filled out from reference TRBV5-1 and TRBJ1-1, the complete variable domain reads KAGVTQTPRYLIKTRGQQVTLSCSPISGHRSVSWYQQTPGQGLQFLFEYFSETQRNKGNFPGRFSGRQFSNSRSEMNVSTLELGDSALYLCASFTGDGMNTEAFFGQGTRLTVV.

This chain connects TRBV6-4 to TRBJ1-1; possibly TRBD1 for D (6 bases). This CDR3 contains 14 residues. CDR1 is MRHNA and CDR2 is SNTAGT in the germline V gene. V dropped 4 bases and J dropped 4 bases, with 13 bases sitting between them. The CDR3 sequence: CASSASGVGTEAFF. For the CDR3, the DNA is TGTGCCAGCAGTGCCTCAGGGGTGGGCACTGAAGCTTTCTTT.

The genes are TRBV30 and TRBJ1-4; 9 bases line up with TRBD1. The CDR3 extends over 15 amino acids. In germline, CDR1 is GTSNPN, CDR2 SVGIG (reference sequence). Losses at the gene ends were 1 base for V and 8 bases for J; bases not matched to a gene: 8. The CDR3: CAWSGPGQGAEKLFF. CDR3 DNA sequence: TGTGCCTGGAGTGGGCCGGGACAGGGAGCGGAAAAACTGTTTTTT. The variable domain in full, with the rest retrieved from reference TRBV30 and TRBJ1-4, is SQTIHQWPATLVQPVGSPLSLECTVEGTSNPNLYWYRQAAGRGLQLLFYSVGIGQISSEVPQNLSASRPQDRQFILSSKKLLLSDSGFYLCAWSGPGQGAEKLFFGSGTQLSVL.